This TCR beta chain derives from a study of blood T cell repertoires in COVID-19. Methods used by the authors: Reference gene primers were amplified, and this amplification served to estimate nucleated cell counts. Method: immunoSEQ multiplex PCR; TCRdb's copy keeps in-frame clones and lacks some. V, J and clone size are those of that table, while D and trimming were read from the DNA. Counted here are under 250,000 clones, roughly 86% occurring once; the ten biggest clones make up around 2.9%. The germline CDR1 and CDR2 sequences are LNHDA and SQIVND (reference sequence). The V and J ends lost 4 bases and 4 bases, in that order; junction bases with no gene match: 2. This CDR3 comprises 13 residues.

The clonotype originates from an older woman with acute or convalescent COVID-19. Sequencing input: peripheral blood. The rearrangement uses TRBV19 and TRBJ2-3; 7 positions agree with TRBD2. The CDR3 reads CASSTGLADTQYF. CDR3 nucleotide sequence: TGTGCCAGTAGTACCGGACTAGCAGATACGCAGTATTTT.